These 15 T cell receptor beta chains were all obtained from the same sample, sequenced in a study of OX40 agonist ivuxolimab in advanced cancers. Measured with immunoSEQ multiplex PCR; TCRdb has only the in-frame clones, and not every one. The repertoire includes about 77,000 clones, approximately 81% of them detected once, and roughly 4.6% sits in the top ten. The sample here was CD4+ or CD8+ T cells sorted from blood, taken in a trial of the OX40 agonist ivuxolimab. These receptor sequences come from an adult with an advanced solid tumor such as melanoma, head and neck, liver or kidney cancer.

For the CDR3, the DNA is TGCGCCAGCAGTTGGTCGACTAGCGGGGGGATTGAGCAGTTCTTC. Residues: CASSWSTSGGIEQFF. The chain joins TRBV5-1 to TRBJ2-1, with 13 bases fitting TRBD2. Germline V CDR1 and CDR2: SGHRS, YFSETQ. This CDR3 comprises 15 residues. The junction had 8 bases not matched to a gene; V was cut back by 5 bases and J by 9 bases.

This chain joins TRBV10-1 and TRBJ1-1, with 10 bases fitting TRBD1. Trimming at V came to 5 bases and at J to 3 bases, leaving 3 bases not matched to a gene. Germline values: CDR1 WNHNN, CDR2 SYGVQD (reference sequence). The CDR3 is made up of 14 amino acids. The DNA of the CDR3 is TGCGCCAGCAGTCAGGGACAGGGGTACACTGAAGCTTTCTTT. Translated: CASSQGQGYTEAFF.

There are a few counts of this clone. This rearrangement joins TRBV11-3 to TRBJ1-1; 11 bases agree with TRBD1. The V and J ends lost 6 bases and 2 bases, in that order; junction bases with no gene match: 8. This CDR3 has 16 amino acids. Per the germline V gene, CDR1 is SGHNT and CDR2 is YENEEA. CDR3: CASSLMGTGGNTEAFF. In nucleotides, the CDR3 is TGTGCCAGCAGTCTCATGGGGACAGGGGGAAACACTGAAGCTTTCTTT.

The sample holds one count of this clone. The rearrangement joins TRBV5-1 to TRBJ2-3, with 11 bases that match TRBD2. CDR1 SGHRS and CDR2 YFSETQ come from the germline V gene. This CDR3 spans 16 amino acids. V was pared by 3 bases and J by 1 base, with 4 bases of the junction left unmatched. CDR3: CASSSVTSGGTDTQYF. The CDR3 nucleotides are TGCGCCAGCAGCTCCGTGACTAGCGGGGGCACAGATACGCAGTATTTT.

The rearrangement links TRBV12-5 to TRBJ2-3; D gene unclear. The CDR3 runs 13 residues. Trimming removed 6 bases from V and 1 base from J, with 8 bases in between. CDR1 is LGHNT and CDR2 is FRNRAP in the germline V gene. In DNA, the CDR3 is TGTGCTAGTGGCCAGACGGGCACAGATACGCAGTATTTT. This encodes CASGQTGTDTQYF.

The V gene is TRBV23-1, the J gene TRBJ1-1; tentative D call: TRBD1 (6 bases). TRBV23-1 is given ORF status, its function remaining uncertain. This CDR3 has 15 amino acids. Trimming stripped 4 bases from V and 2 bases from J, with 14 bases between. CDR3 residues: CASSRPGTPNTEAFF. CDR3 DNA sequence: TGCGCCAGCAGTCGGCCAGGGACACCCAACACTGAAGCTTTCTTT.

This sequence joins TRBV9 and TRBJ2-1, with 10 bases aligning to TRBD1. V was pared by 4 bases and J by 4 bases, with 5 bases of the junction left unmatched. CDR1 and CDR2 (germline): SGDLS, YYNGEE. The CDR3 is 15 residues long. The CDR3 nucleotides read TGTGCCAGCAGCAGAAGGACAGGGGGTTACAATGAGCAGTTCTTC. Protein sequence: CASSRRTGGYNEQFF.

This chain joins TRBV5-6 and TRBJ1-4; 9 nucleotides agree with TRBD1. Germline-derived CDR1 and CDR2 are SGHDT and YYEEEE. Unmatched junction bases numbered 7, after V lost 4 bases and J lost 6 bases. This CDR3 contains 15 residues. CDR3 bases: TGTGCCAGCAGCGCGGGACAGGGAGGGTATGAAAAACTGTTTTTT. It translates to CASSAGQGGYEKLFF.

The chain uses TRBV4-3 and TRBJ2-6; D gene uncertain. The germline CDR1 and CDR2 sequences are LGHNA and YSLEER. V shed 0 bases and J shed 4 bases, with 7 bases lying between them. The CDR3 loop spans 15 amino acids. The CDR3 DNA follows: TGCGCCAGCAGCCAAGATATCGCCGGGGCCAACGTCCTGACTTTC. The encoded protein is CASSQDIAGANVLTF.

For the CDR3, the DNA is TGCAGCGTTAAAAACACTGAAGCTTTCTTT. Protein: CSVKNTEAFF. The chain recombines TRBV29-1 with TRBJ1-1; D remains ambiguous. CDR3 size: 10 residues. Between the trimmed V and J ends, which lost 5 bases and 2 bases, there was a span of 3 bases. Germline-derived CDR1 and CDR2 are SQVTM and ANQGSEA.

This clone was seen only once. The V call is TRBV25-1, the J call TRBJ2-1; a weak D match, TRBD2 (7 bases). The germline gives CDR1 MGHDK, CDR2 SYGVNS. The V and J ends lost 3 bases and 10 bases respectively, with 13 bases between them. CDR3 length: 13 amino acids. Here the CDR3 reads CASSDGGAGEQFF. The CDR3 DNA reads as TGTGCCAGCAGTGATGGGGGGGCGGGGGAGCAGTTCTTC.

The chain has TRBV4-2 and TRBJ2-1; TRBD2 matches 13 bases. The germline CDR1 and CDR2 sequences are LGHNA and YNFKEQ. V gave up 3 bases and J gave up 0 bases; unmatched junction bases: 5. CDR3 length: 18 residues. CDR3 protein: CASSHQLAGGGSYNEQFF. In DNA, the CDR3 is TGTGCCAGCAGCCACCAACTAGCGGGAGGGGGCTCCTACAATGAGCAGTTCTTC.

As concerns this clone: The same CDR3 also results from other DNA sequences found in this sample. This chain joins TRBV18 and TRBJ2-5; D call uncertain. The CDR3 has 11 residues. V was shortened by 1 base and J by 3 bases, with 0 bases between the two germline ends. CDR1 and CDR2 from the germline V gene are KGHSH and LQKENI. CDR3 protein: CASSPQETQYF. The CDR3 nucleotides read TGTGCCAGCTCACCACAAGAGACCCAGTACTTC.

This clone has just a few counts. The V gene is TRBV11-2, the J gene TRBJ2-7; D might be TRBD2 (5 bases). This CDR3 comprises 15 residues. V shed 5 bases and J shed 2 bases, with 16 bases lying between them. CDR1 is SGHAT and CDR2 is FQNNGV in the germline V gene. CDR3 bases: TGTGCCAGCAGCACACCTGGGCAAGCGGCCTACGAGCAGTACTTC. Its protein product is CASSTPGQAAYEQYF.

For this clone: This specimen includes other DNA sequences encoding the same CDR3. The V and J genes are TRBV5-1 and TRBJ1-1; TRBD1 matches 9 bases. This CDR3 region has 13 residues. Germline lookup yields CDR1 SGHRS and CDR2 YFSETQ. The V segment lost 4 bases and the J segment 7 bases; nucleotides outside the gene matches: 5. The CDR3 is CASSPTGQGEAFF. CDR3 DNA sequence: TGCGCCAGCAGCCCCACGGGACAGGGTGAAGCTTTCTTT.